This passage covers 2 T cell receptor beta chains from one sample sequenced in a study of shared clonotypes between healthy human individuals. Repertoires were generated with immunoSEQ multiplex PCR, while TCRdb's copy carries only in-frame clones and drops some. This table has about 1.4 million clones, roughly 96% appearing once. The sample consisted of naive CD4+ T cells sorted from blood. Indicated subset: CD45RA+ positively selected. Source of these receptors: a man aged 30 to 39 in good health.

This sequence joins TRBV2 and TRBJ1-5; perhaps TRBD1 as D (6 bases). The CDR3 is made up of 14 amino acids. Germline V gene lookup returns CDR1 SNHLY and CDR2 FYNNEI. Trimming removed 6 bases at V and 1 base at J, with 10 bases between. CDR3 residues: CASRKQGSNQPQHF. CDR3 nucleotide sequence: TGTGCCAGCAGGAAGCAGGGGAGCAATCAGCCCCAGCATTTT.

V usage is TRBV7-3 and J usage is TRBJ2-7, with 12 bases that match TRBD2. The CDR3 covers 15 residues. V lost 5 bases to trimming and J lost 6 bases; unmatched junction nucleotides: 8. Germline CDR1 SGHTA, CDR2 FQGTGA. In DNA, the CDR3 is TGTGCCAGCAGCGTCGGACTAGCGGGAAATCTCGAGCAGTACTTC. This gives the protein CASSVGLAGNLEQYF. Full variable domain (outside the CDR3, taken from reference TRBV7-3 and TRBJ2-7): GAGVSQTPSNKVTEKGKYVELRCDPISGHTALYWYRQSLGQGPEFLIYFQGTGAADDSGLPNDRFFAVRPEGSVSTLKIQRTERGDSAVYLCASSVGLAGNLEQYFGPGTRLTVT.